The following is a T cell receptor (beta chain) sequence with its context. No antigen is known for it. This sample is drawn from a study of shared clonotypes between healthy human individuals. Data came from immunoSEQ multiplex PCR; TCRdb stores just in-frame clones and leaves some out. The repertoire includes about 320,000 clones, about nine tenths of them detected once, and around 15% sits in the top ten. Germline V gives CDR1 MNHNS, CDR2 SASEGT. The CDR3 has 11 residues. V was trimmed by 1 base and J by 14 bases, leaving 6 bases between them. Study-level findings and limits: Rarefaction showed that sequencing of sorted subsets was incomplete (despite large depth).

The source material was memory CD8+ T cells sorted from blood. As to subset: CD45RO+ cells pooled with CCR7-negative TemRA cells. This TCR was sampled from a man aged 18 to 30 in good health. This chain uses TRBV6-1 with TRBJ1-6; D gene ambiguous. The DNA for the CDR3 is TGTGCCAGCAGTGAAGTTAGCGCCCTCCACTTT. It specifies CASSEVSALHF.